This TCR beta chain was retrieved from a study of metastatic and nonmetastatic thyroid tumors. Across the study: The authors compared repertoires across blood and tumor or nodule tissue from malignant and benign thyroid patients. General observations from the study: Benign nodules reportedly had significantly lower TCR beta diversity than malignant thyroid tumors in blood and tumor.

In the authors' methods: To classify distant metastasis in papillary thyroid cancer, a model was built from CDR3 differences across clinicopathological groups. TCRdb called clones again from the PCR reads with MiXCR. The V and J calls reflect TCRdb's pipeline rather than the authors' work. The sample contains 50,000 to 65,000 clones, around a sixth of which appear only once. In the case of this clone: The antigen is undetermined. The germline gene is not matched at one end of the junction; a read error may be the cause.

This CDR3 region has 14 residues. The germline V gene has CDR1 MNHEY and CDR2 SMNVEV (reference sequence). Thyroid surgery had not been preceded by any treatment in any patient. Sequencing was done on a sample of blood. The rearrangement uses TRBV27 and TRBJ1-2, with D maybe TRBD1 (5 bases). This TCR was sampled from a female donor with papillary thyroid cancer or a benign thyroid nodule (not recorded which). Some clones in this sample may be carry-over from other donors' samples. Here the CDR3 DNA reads TGTGCCAGCAGAAAGAAAGGGGAATATAATGGCTACACATTC. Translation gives CASRKKGEYNGYTF.